The 25 T cell receptor beta chains in this list originate from one sample, sequenced in a study of blood T cell repertoires in COVID-19. Profiled with immunoSEQ multiplex PCR; TCRdb holds only in-frame clones, not every one. The sample has 150,000 to 200,000 clones, roughly 88% seen once. Sequencing input: peripheral blood. The receptors originated from a woman of 80 years or more with active or convalescent COVID-19.

The chain joins TRBV5-1 to TRBJ1-1; 8 nucleotides line up with TRBD1. With 0 bases clipped from V and 1 base from J, the junction kept 8 bases outside the gene matches. The germline CDR1 and CDR2 sequences are SGHRS and YFSETQ. CDR3 size: 17 residues. The chain's CDR3 is CASSLEWAGGGNTEAFF. The CDR3 bases are TGCGCCAGCAGCTTGGAGTGGGCAGGGGGCGGGAACACTGAAGCTTTCTTT. Combining the CDR3 with reference TRBV5-1 and TRBJ1-1 gives the whole variable domain KAGVTQTPRYLIKTRGQQVTLSCSPISGHRSVSWYQQTPGQGLQFLFEYFSETQRNKGNFPGRFSGRQFSNSRSEMNVSTLELGDSALYLCASSLEWAGGGNTEAFFGQGTRLTVV.

The rearrangement links TRBV5-1 to TRBJ2-5; 10 positions agree with TRBD1. The CDR3 is made up of 15 amino acids. Losses at the gene ends were 0 bases for V and 5 bases for J; bases not matched to a gene: 4. CDR1 and CDR2 from the germline V gene are SGHRS and YFSETQ. The CDR3 DNA is TGCGCCAGCAGCTTGGCGGGACAGGGGCTGGAGACCCAGTACTTC. Translated: CASSLAGQGLETQYF. The full variable domain, in which reference TRBV5-1 and TRBJ2-5 provide the parts outside the CDR3, is KAGVTQTPRYLIKTRGQQVTLSCSPISGHRSVSWYQQTPGQGLQFLFEYFSETQRNKGNFPGRFSGRQFSNSRSEMNVSTLELGDSALYLCASSLAGQGLETQYFGPGTRLLVL.

The rearrangement joins TRBV7-9 to TRBJ2-1; no clear D gene. The length of the CDR3 is 15 residues. Looked up from germline, CDR1 is SEHNR and CDR2 is FQNEAQ (reference sequence). V was pared by 1 base and J by 0 bases, with 7 bases between. CDR3 sequence (DNA): TGTGCCAGCAGCTTAGAGAGCAACTCCTACAATGAGCAGTTCTTC. This codes for CASSLESNSYNEQFF.

This clone has a count of ten or more. The V call is TRBV25-1, the J call TRBJ1-6; D is unresolved. The V and J ends lost 3 bases and 8 bases respectively, with 5 bases between them. Germline V gene sequence: CDR1 MGHDK, CDR2 SYGVNS. CDR3 length equals 12 residues. The CDR3 DNA sequence: TGTGCCAGCAGTGAGGAGTATTCACCCCTCCACTTT. It yields the protein CASSEEYSPLHF.

This rearrangement joins TRBV7-8 to TRBJ2-3; D is possibly TRBD1 (5 bases). Germline CDR1 and CDR2: SGHVS and FQNEAQ. The CDR3 length is 15 residues. V lost 5 bases, J lost 2 bases, and 14 bases lay in between. The CDR3 spells CASSRQGLATDTQYF. DNA for the CDR3: TGTGCCAGCAGCCGTCAGGGTCTCGCCACAGATACGCAGTATTTT.

The chain combines TRBV11-2 with TRBJ2-3; TRBD2 matches at 11 bases. CDR3 size: 15 residues. J lost 6 bases, V lost 4 bases, and 6 bases had no gene match. From germline, CDR1 is SGHAT and CDR2 FQNNGV. This chain's CDR3 is CASSSGTSGLDTQYF. In DNA form, the CDR3 reads TGTGCCAGCAGCTCCGGGACTAGCGGTTTGGATACGCAGTATTTT.

This chain connects TRBV10-1 to TRBJ2-1, with D unresolved. V was trimmed by 1 base and J by 9 bases, leaving 10 bases between them. Germline assignment: CDR1 WNHNN and CDR2 SYGVQD (reference sequence). The length of the CDR3 is 13 residues. This chain's CDR3 is CASSELGATEQFF. For the CDR3, the DNA is TGCGCCAGCAGTGAGTTAGGAGCAACTGAGCAGTTCTTC.

The chain employs TRBV10-3 and TRBJ1-6; D perhaps matches TRBD1 (5 bases). The V end lost 4 bases, the J end lost 2 bases, and 12 bases lay between the germline ends. This CDR3 spans 16 amino acids. Per germline, CDR1 ENHRY and CDR2 SYGVKD. The CDR3 loop reads CAISASQQAYNSPLHF. CDR3 nucleotides: TGTGCCATCAGTGCCTCCCAACAGGCCTATAATTCACCCCTCCACTTT.

V is TRBV7-2 and J is TRBJ2-3; 9 bases line up with TRBD1. With V trimmed by 8 bases and J by 3 bases, 6 bases remained unmatched. CDR3 length: 14 residues. From germline, CDR1 is SGHTA and CDR2 FQGNSA. The CDR3 nucleotides are TGTGCCAGCGCCGCACAGGGGGCAACAGATACGCAGTATTTT. It specifies CASAAQGATDTQYF.

The V call is TRBV7-2, the J call TRBJ2-1; maybe TRBD2 (7 bases). V was pared by 1 base and J by 7 bases, with 14 bases between. The V gene's germline CDR1 is SGHTA and CDR2 FQGNSA. The CDR3 has 15 amino acids. The CDR3, as DNA: TGTGCCAGCAGCTTAGACTGGGGGGGGCGTAATGAGCAGTTCTTC. As protein: CASSLDWGGRNEQFF.

The rearrangement uses TRBV6-5 and TRBJ2-5, with TRBD2 matching 8 bases. Germline assignment: CDR1 MNHEY and CDR2 SVGAGI. Trimming at V came to 7 bases and at J to 5 bases, leaving 12 bases not matched to a gene. The CDR3 is 15 residues long. The CDR3 spells CASNLGGASSETQYF. CDR3 DNA sequence: TGTGCCAGCAACCTCGGGGGGGCATCGTCCGAGACCCAGTACTTC.

The chain recombines TRBV6-4 with TRBJ2-2; 9 positions agree with TRBD2. Per germline, CDR1 MRHNA and CDR2 SNTAGT. This CDR3 spans 15 amino acids. Trimming cost V 4 bases and J 4 bases; bases outside gene matches: 4. This chain's CDR3 is CASSGSGGPTGELFF. The CDR3 DNA follows: TGTGCCAGCAGTGGTAGCGGGGGCCCCACCGGGGAGCTGTTTTTT.

The chain combines TRBV11-3 with TRBJ1-1; D perhaps matches TRBD1 (5 bases). Trimming removed 2 bases at V and 1 base at J, with 11 bases between. Germline CDR1 is SGHNT and CDR2 is YENEEA. The CDR3 is 15 residues long. CDR3 sequence: CASSLQQAGNTEAFF. CDR3 bases: TGTGCCAGCAGCTTACAACAGGCCGGGAACACTGAAGCTTTCTTT.

The V gene is TRBV5-1, the J gene TRBJ1-1; the D is unclear. The CDR3 contains 13 residues. Germline values: CDR1 SGHRS, CDR2 YFSETQ. Trimming removed 0 bases at V and 4 bases at J, with 7 bases between. CDR3 sequence (DNA): TGCGCCAGCAGCTTGGAATTCGGCACTGAAGCTTTCTTT. It encodes CASSLEFGTEAFF.

The chain links TRBV6-2 or TRBV6-3 to TRBJ2-3; 15 bases fit TRBD2. V was pared by 5 bases and J by 4 bases, with 1 base of the junction left unmatched. The CDR3 contains 15 residues. CDR1 and CDR2 from the germline V gene are MNHEY and SVGEGT. The CDR3 coding sequence is TGTGCCAGCAGTGGACTAGCGGGGGGGCCAGATACGCAGTATTTT. It codes for CASSGLAGGPDTQYF.

The rearrangement links TRBV7-9 to TRBJ1-1, with D tentatively TRBD1 (5 bases). The CDR3 length is 13 residues. Germline values: CDR1 SEHNR, CDR2 FQNEAQ (reference sequence). Trimming removed 5 bases at V and 4 bases at J, with 11 bases between. The CDR3 region is CASSPSGGTEAFF. The CDR3 DNA is TGTGCCAGCAGCCCGTCCGGGGGCACTGAAGCTTTCTTT.

V usage is TRBV18 and J usage is TRBJ1-5; a weak D match, TRBD1 (5 bases). Trimming cost V 2 bases and J 2 bases, with 10 bases left between them. The CDR3 extends over 15 amino acids. Germline-derived CDR1 and CDR2 are KGHSH and LQKENI. The CDR3 DNA is TGTGCCAGCTCACCAGGGGGGAATGGCAATCAGCCCCAGCATTTT. Translated: CASSPGGNGNQPQHF. The full variable domain, its missing parts supplied by reference TRBV18 and TRBJ1-5, is NAGVMQNPRHLVRRRGQEARLRCSPMKGHSHVYWYRQLPEEGLKFMVYLQKENIIDESGMPKERFSAEFPKEGPSILRIQQVVRGDSAAYFCASSPGGNGNQPQHFGDGTRLSIL.

The chain joins TRBV19 to TRBJ1-2, with 9 bases fitting TRBD1. Germline values: CDR1 LNHDA, CDR2 SQIVND (reference sequence). V shed 6 bases, J shed 4 bases, and the junction held 6 bases outside the gene matches. This CDR3 region has 14 residues. CDR3 region: CASRPTGGPYGYTF. In DNA form, the CDR3 reads TGTGCCAGTAGGCCTACAGGGGGCCCCTATGGCTACACCTTC.

This chain connects TRBV27 to TRBJ1-1; D remains unclear. V lost 4 bases and J lost 6, with 12 bases in between. Germline V gene lookup returns CDR1 MNHEY and CDR2 SMNVEV (reference sequence). This CDR3 region has 13 residues. CDR3 DNA: TGTGCCAGCAGTTCGGGTATGGTCCCTGAAGCTTTCTTT. This encodes CASSSGMVPEAFF.

The chain recombines TRBV28 with TRBJ1-2, with a tentative D call TRBD1 (5 bases). Germline CDR1 is MDHEN and CDR2 is SYDVKM. The CDR3 is 16 amino acids. Trimming left V 11 bases short and J 2 bases short, with 24 bases between. CDR3 sequence: CAGQPFGRGGNYGYTF. CDR3 nucleotides: TGTGCCGGTCAGCCCTTCGGGAGGGGCGGCAACTATGGCTACACCTTC.

The V and J genes are TRBV5-1 and TRBJ1-3, with TRBD1 matching over 11 bases. V was clipped by 4 bases and J by 3 bases; unmatched bases: 3. This CDR3 has 15 amino acids. CDR1 is SGHRS and CDR2 is YFSETQ in the germline V gene. CDR3: CASSKGQGVGNTIYF. The CDR3 coding sequence is TGCGCCAGCAGCAAGGGACAGGGGGTTGGAAACACCATATATTTT.

The J gene is TRBJ1-6, the V gene TRBV6-2 or TRBV6-3; tentatively, D is TRBD1 (6 bases). Germline values: CDR1 MNHEY, CDR2 SVGEGT. V was pared by 6 bases and J by 4 bases, with 13 bases between. The CDR3 is 15 amino acids. CDR3 nucleotide sequence: TGTGCCAGCAGCCAAGGACAGAGTTATAATTCACCCCTCCACTTT. This encodes CASSQGQSYNSPLHF.

The J gene is TRBJ2-3, the V gene TRBV7-2, with D perhaps matching TRBD2 (5 bases). The V gene lost 5 bases and the J gene lost 5 bases, with 11 bases spanning the gap. This CDR3 region has 13 residues. Germline assignment: CDR1 SGHTA and CDR2 FQGNSA. Written as DNA, the CDR3 is TGTGCCAGCAGCCCCGGGGTTATAGATACGCAGTATTTT. As protein: CASSPGVIDTQYF.

The chain joins TRBV10-3 to TRBJ2-2; a weak D match, TRBD1 (6 bases). The germline gives CDR1 ENHRY, CDR2 SYGVKD. The length of the CDR3 is 14 residues. Trimming left V 11 bases short and J 0 bases short, with 13 bases between. CDR3 sequence (DNA): TGTGCCTCGGCGGACAGTTCGAACACCGGGGAGCTGTTTTTT. Encoded protein: CASADSSNTGELFF.

The rearrangement uses TRBV5-1 and TRBJ2-1; 13 nucleotides agree with TRBD2. CDR1 and CDR2 (germline): SGHRS, YFSETQ. CDR3 size: 16 residues. Losses at the gene ends were 3 bases for V and 10 bases for J; bases not matched to a gene: 10. CDR3 sequence (DNA): TGCGCCAGCAGCTCCTCCGGGACTAGCGGGGTTGGGGAGCAGTTCTTC. Translated, it gives CASSSSGTSGVGEQFF. The full variable domain, rest sourced from reference TRBV5-1 and TRBJ2-1, is KAGVTQTPRYLIKTRGQQVTLSCSPISGHRSVSWYQQTPGQGLQFLFEYFSETQRNKGNFPGRFSGRQFSNSRSEMNVSTLELGDSALYLCASSSSGTSGVGEQFFGPGTRLTVL.